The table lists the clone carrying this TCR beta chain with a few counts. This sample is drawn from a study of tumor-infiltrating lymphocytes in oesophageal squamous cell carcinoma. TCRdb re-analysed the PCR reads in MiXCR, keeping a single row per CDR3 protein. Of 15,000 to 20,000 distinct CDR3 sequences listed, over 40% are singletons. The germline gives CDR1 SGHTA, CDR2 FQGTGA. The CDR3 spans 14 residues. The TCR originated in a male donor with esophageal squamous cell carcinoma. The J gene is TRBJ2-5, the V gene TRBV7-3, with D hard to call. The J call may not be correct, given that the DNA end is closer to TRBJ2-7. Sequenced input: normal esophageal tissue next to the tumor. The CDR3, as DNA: TGTGCCAGCAGCCCCGGTTACCCCTCCTACGAGCAGTACTTC. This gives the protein CASSPGYPSYEQYF.